This TCR beta chain was obtained from a study of T-cell memory formation after mild COVID-19. Study-level points and caveats: Researchers report contracting CD4+ clones mostly in CM and EM, with CD8+ clones in EMRA.

Comments on this clonotype: The antigen remains unidentified.

A single record per CDR3 protein comes from TCRdb applying MiXCR to the 5' RACE reads. The data contain fewer than 500,000 distinct CDR3 sequences, about 23% of them singletons. Germline CDR1 SEHNR, CDR2 FQNEAQ (reference sequence). The CDR3 is 14 residues long. J gave up 4 bases and V 5 bases, and 2 bases lay outside the gene matches. This clonotype was sampled from an adult woman who had mild COVID-19 (a few samples of this study predate the infection). Cell type and time point are not known. The chain has TRBV7-9 and TRBJ1-4, with 9 bases aligning to TRBD1. The sample taken for sequencing was PBMCs or a T cell subset sorted from them (not recorded which). CDR3 nucleotide sequence: TGTGCCAGCAGCGGGACAGGGAGTAATGAAAAACTGTTTTTT. It specifies CASSGTGSNEKLFF. Full variable domain (rest looked up from reference TRBV7-9 and TRBJ1-4): DTGVSQNPRHKITKRGQNVTFRCDPISEHNRLYWYRQTLGQGPEFLTYFQNEAQLEKSRLLSDRFSAERPKGSFSTLEIQRTEQGDSAMYLCASSGTGSNEKLFFGSGTQLSVL.